The clone carrying this T cell receptor beta chain has a handful of counts. The data stem from a study of CD4+ T cells in melanoma. Clones were sequenced by immunoSEQ multiplex PCR, and TCRdb holds only the in-frame ones, with some missing. The repertoire holds about 140,000 clones, with 85% to 95% as singletons. This clonotype was obtained from a human donor with melanoma.

CDR3 sequence: CASSKDSWMNTEAFF. The CDR3 bases are TGTGCCAGCAGCAAGGACAGTTGGATGAACACTGAAGCTTTCTTT. This chain uses TRBV9 with TRBJ1-1, with TRBD1 as a possible D gene (6 bases). The CDR3 runs 15 residues. V lost 4 bases and J 0 bases, leaving 13 bases between the germline ends. Germline CDR1 reads SGDLS; CDR2 reads YYNGEE.